These 29 T cell receptor beta chains originate from one sample sequenced in a study of T cell responses to AZD1222 COVID-19 vaccine. Sequencing used immunoSEQ multiplex PCR; TCRdb keeps in-frame clones, though not all of them. The sample holds 130,000 or so clones, about 90% seen once. The specimen comprised peripheral blood, sampled on day 0 of AZD1222 vaccination. All receptors come from an adult in good health.

This chain connects TRBV24-1 to TRBJ2-5; D perhaps matches TRBD1 (5 bases). Germline V gene sequence: CDR1 KGHDR, CDR2 SFDVKD. Trimming pared 2 bases from V and 1 base from J, leaving 10 bases between. The CDR3 runs 15 residues. The CDR3 DNA sequence: TGTGCCACCAGTGATTCCTCAGGGCCCCAAGAGACCCAGTACTTC. It encodes CATSDSSGPQETQYF.

The rearrangement joins TRBV19 to TRBJ1-2; perhaps TRBD1 as D (5 bases). Germline V gives CDR1 LNHDA, CDR2 SQIVND (reference sequence). This CDR3 is 15 amino acids long. Trimming shortened V by 7 bases and J by 14 bases, and 29 bases separated the two germline ends. CDR3: CASTTQEGPFILRTF. In nucleotides, the CDR3 is TGTGCCAGTACCACCCAGGAGGGGCCTTTTATTCTTCGTACCTTC.

This clone is a singleton in its sample. The V and J genes are TRBV19 and TRBJ1-1; TRBD1 is a possible D gene (6 bases). The CDR3 has 16 residues. Germline V gene lookup returns CDR1 LNHDA and CDR2 SQIVND (reference sequence). Trimming removed 3 bases at V and 0 bases at J, with 14 bases between. The CDR3 loop is CASSIIGGGVNTEAFF. The DNA of the CDR3 is TGTGCCAGTAGTATTATAGGGGGAGGGGTGAACACTGAAGCTTTCTTT. Drawing the rest from reference TRBV19 and TRBJ1-1, the complete variable domain is DGGITQSPKYLFRKEGQNVTLSCEQNLNHDAMYWYRQDPGQGLRLIYYSQIVNDFQKGDIAEGYSVSREKKESFPLTVTSAQKNPTAFYLCASSIIGGGVNTEAFFGQGTRLTVV.

The V and J genes are TRBV6-5 and TRBJ1-2; weak D call: TRBD1 (5 bases). The V gene's germline CDR1 is MNHEY and CDR2 SVGAGI. There are 13 residues in the CDR3. V dropped 6 bases and J dropped 0 bases, with 8 bases sitting between them. Here the CDR3 DNA reads TGTGCCAGCAGGGAGACAGCTAACTATGGCTACACCTTC. It codes for CASRETANYGYTF.

The chain couples TRBV7-3 to TRBJ1-5, with a possible D match to TRBD1 (5 bases). Germline values: CDR1 SGHTA, CDR2 FQGTGA. V shed 5 bases and J shed 5 bases, with 16 bases lying between them. CDR3 size: 15 residues. CDR3 residues: CASSVPGPPDQPQHF. The CDR3, as DNA: TGTGCCAGCAGCGTACCGGGACCGCCTGATCAGCCCCAGCATTTT. The full variable domain, with the rest looked up from reference TRBV7-3 and TRBJ1-5, is GAGVSQTPSNKVTEKGKYVELRCDPISGHTALYWYRQSLGQGPEFLIYFQGTGAADDSGLPNDRFFAVRPEGSVSTLKIQRTERGDSAVYLCASSVPGPPDQPQHFGDGTRLSIL.

The chain couples TRBV5-5 to TRBJ2-1; 10 bases are a match to TRBD1. After removal of 3 bases from V and 5 bases from J, the junction contained 5 bases not matched to a gene. Germline V CDR1 and CDR2: SGHKS, YYEKEE (reference sequence). The CDR3 sequence is 15 residues long. The CDR3 loop reads CASSSGQGINNEQFF. The CDR3 nucleotides are TGTGCCAGCAGCTCGGGACAGGGGATCAACAATGAGCAGTTCTTC.

This clone is a singleton in its sample. V gene TRBV5-1 combines with J gene TRBJ2-1, with D maybe TRBD2 (6 bases). Trimming stripped 3 bases from V and 3 bases from J, with 13 bases between. This CDR3 contains 15 residues. Germline CDR1 reads SGHRS; CDR2 reads YFSETQ. This CDR3 is CASSSLAEYYNEQFF. The CDR3 DNA follows: TGCGCCAGCAGCTCTTTAGCGGAGTACTACAATGAGCAGTTCTTC. The full variable domain, in which reference TRBV5-1 and TRBJ2-1 provide the parts outside the CDR3, is KAGVTQTPRYLIKTRGQQVTLSCSPISGHRSVSWYQQTPGQGLQFLFEYFSETQRNKGNFPGRFSGRQFSNSRSEMNVSTLELGDSALYLCASSSLAEYYNEQFFGPGTRLTVL.

J is TRBJ1-5 and V is TRBV30; tentative D call: TRBD1 (5 bases). CDR1 is GTSNPN and CDR2 is SVGIG in the germline V gene (reference sequence). This CDR3 comprises 12 residues. V was pared by 4 bases and J by 4 bases, with 8 bases between. The CDR3 loop is CAWTKGNQPQHF. The CDR3 DNA sequence: TGTGCCTGGACGAAGGGGAATCAGCCCCAGCATTTT.

V is TRBV11-3 and J is TRBJ1-3; D unclear. V was pared by 2 bases and J by 0 bases, with 5 bases between. The length of the CDR3 is 14 residues. Germline V lookup: CDR1 SGHNT, CDR2 YENEEA. The DNA for the CDR3 is TGTGCCAGCAGCTTATATACCTCTGGAAACACCATATATTTT. Protein: CASSLYTSGNTIYF.

Notes on this clone: The junction does not match germline at one end; this may be a read error. The chain carries TRBV3-1 (or the pseudogene TRBV3-2) and TRBJ1-3; a weak D match, TRBD1 (6 bases). This CDR3 is 13 amino acids long. Per the germline V gene, CDR1 is LGHDT and CDR2 is YNNKEL (reference sequence). CDR3 nucleotide sequence: TGTGCCAGCAGACAGGGCTCTCGAAACACCATATATTTT. Translation: CASRQGSRNTIYF.

The chain uses TRBV7-2 and TRBJ2-2; D unresolved. The CDR3 runs 15 residues. V was pared by 5 bases and J by 1 base, with 11 bases between. Germline V CDR1 and CDR2: SGHTA, FQGNSA. The DNA of the CDR3 is TGTGCCAGCAGCCCGCTGTCAGGGAACACCGGGGAGCTGTTTTTT. It yields the protein CASSPLSGNTGELFF.

This rearrangement joins TRBV5-1 to TRBJ2-7; D possibly corresponds to TRBD1 (5 bases). The germline gives CDR1 SGHRS, CDR2 YFSETQ. V was clipped by 4 bases and J by 3 bases, with 8 bases between them. The CDR3 covers 12 residues. This CDR3 is CASSPTDYEQYF. The CDR3 coding sequence is TGCGCCAGCAGCCCGACAGACTACGAGCAGTACTTC.

CDR3 protein: CASSEYSGGSAYNEQFF. The CDR3 bases are TGTGCCAGCAGTGAATATAGTGGGGGATCTGCCTACAATGAGCAGTTCTTC. The J gene is TRBJ2-1, the V gene TRBV25-1; D may correspond to TRBD1 or TRBD2 (5 bases each). Trimming shortened V by 0 bases and J by 2 bases, and 14 bases separated the two germline ends. CDR1 and CDR2 (germline): MGHDK, SYGVNS. The CDR3 length is 17 residues.

The chain combines TRBV21-1 with TRBJ1-1; the table calls TRBD1, which could not be checked here. TRBV21-1 is designated a pseudogene. The CDR3 contains 13 residues. The CDR3: CASSTGRGTEAFF. The CDR3 DNA reads TGTGCCAGCAGCACTGGCAGGGGCACTGAAGCTTTCTTT.

The chain links TRBV5-1 to TRBJ2-3, with 9 bases aligning to TRBD1. In germline, CDR1 is SGHRS, CDR2 YFSETQ. The CDR3 loop spans 15 amino acids. The J segment lost 1 base and the V segment lost 2 bases, leaving 2 bases of the junction unmatched. Here the CDR3 reads CASSFRTGGTDTQYF. In nucleotides, the CDR3 is TGCGCCAGCAGCTTTAGGACAGGGGGCACAGATACGCAGTATTTT.

The CDR3 coding sequence is TGCGCCAGCAGTCAGTACTACGAGCAGTACTTC. It yields the protein CASSQYYEQYF. The gene calls are TRBV5-1 and TRBJ2-7; D is unclear. The length of the CDR3 is 11 residues. Germline V gene sequence: CDR1 SGHRS, CDR2 YFSETQ. V lost 5 bases and J lost 3, with 6 bases in between.

This chain uses TRBV2 with TRBJ1-4, with 7 bases fitting TRBD1. CDR3 size: 14 residues. V lost 3 bases and J lost 8; bases outside the gene matches: 6. CDR1 and CDR2 from the germline V gene are SNHLY and FYNNEI. CDR3 sequence reads: CASSDDRVPEKLFF. The CDR3 nucleotides read TGTGCCAGCAGTGACGACAGGGTTCCGGAAAAACTGTTTTTT.

The chain has TRBV7-8 and TRBJ2-1; D gene ambiguous. Germline-derived CDR1 and CDR2 are SGHVS and FQNEAQ. With 5 bases removed from V and 10 bases from J, the gap between germline ends came to 12 bases. The CDR3 loop spans 12 amino acids. The CDR3 DNA follows: TGTGCCAGCAGCCGGACCTCGGGCGAGCAGTTCTTC. This encodes CASSRTSGEQFF.

CDR3 sequence: CASSPRGQNEKLFF. CDR3 coding DNA: TGTGCCAGCAGTCCCAGAGGGCAGAATGAAAAACTGTTTTTT. V and J are TRBV6-2 or TRBV6-3 and TRBJ1-4; D call uncertain. The length of the CDR3 is 14 residues. The germline CDR1 and CDR2 sequences are MNHEY and SVGEGT. V lost 5 bases to trimming and J lost 5 bases, with 12 bases between them.

This chain uses TRBV5-1 with TRBJ1-3, with D possibly matching TRBD1 (5 bases). The CDR3 loop spans 17 amino acids. Germline CDR1 SGHRS, CDR2 YFSETQ. V was cut by 0 bases and J by 1 base, with 14 bases left in between. The chain's CDR3 is CASSLEGRLLSGNTIYF. CDR3 coding DNA: TGCGCCAGCAGCTTGGAGGGGAGGCTGCTATCTGGAAACACCATATATTTT.

CDR3 bases: TGTGCCAGCAGCTTAAGGGACCTGTCGGGCTACACCTTC. As protein: CASSLRDLSGYTF. This chain uses TRBV7-9 with TRBJ1-2, with D perhaps TRBD1 (5 bases). V was trimmed by 2 bases and J by 8 bases, leaving 12 bases between them. The CDR3 length is 13 residues. Germline CDR1 and CDR2: SEHNR and FQNEAQ (reference sequence).

The V call is TRBV12-3 or TRBV12-4, the J call TRBJ2-1; no clear D gene. V lost 4 bases, J lost 4 bases, and 2 bases lay in between. The CDR3 loop spans 11 amino acids. This CDR3 is CASSWYNEQFF. The CDR3 region has the DNA TGTGCCAGCAGTTGGTACAATGAGCAGTTCTTC.

This rearrangement joins TRBV12-3 or TRBV12-4 to TRBJ1-5; D not resolved. This CDR3 region has 12 residues. Between the trimmed V and J ends, which lost 3 bases and 9 bases, there was a span of 9 bases. The CDR3 loop is CASSFGYPPQHF. The CDR3 nucleotides read TGTGCCAGCAGTTTCGGGTATCCGCCCCAGCATTTT.

CDR3 DNA: TGTGCCAGCAGCTTATCTTTTCCGACTAATGAAAAACTGTTTTTT. Its translation: CASSLSFPTNEKLFF. The chain recombines TRBV7-9 with TRBJ1-4; D is ambiguous. Trimming stripped 2 bases from V and 2 bases from J, with 9 bases between. CDR1 is SEHNR and CDR2 is FQNEAQ in the germline V gene (reference sequence). CDR3 length: 15 amino acids. The full variable domain, with the rest looked up from reference TRBV7-9 and TRBJ1-4, is DTGVSQNPRHKITKRGQNVTFRCDPISEHNRLYWYRQTLGQGPEFLTYFQNEAQLEKSRLLSDRFSAERPKGSFSTLEIQRTEQGDSAMYLCASSLSFPTNEKLFFGSGTQLSVL.

The table lists this clone with a count of one. The chain has TRBV2 and TRBJ1-1, with 7 nucleotides matching TRBD1. This CDR3 has 15 amino acids. After removal of 4 bases from V and 5 bases from J, the junction contained 10 bases not matched to a gene. Looked up from germline, CDR1 is SNHLY and CDR2 is FYNNEI. The CDR3 coding sequence is TGTGCCAGCAGTGCCCGGACAGGTGGGGGGACTGAAGCTTTCTTT. Residues: CASSARTGGGTEAFF.

V and J are TRBV19 and TRBJ1-5, with D possibly being TRBD1 (6 bases). CDR3 length: 16 amino acids. V was cut by 7 bases and J by 4 bases, with 20 bases left in between. The germline V gene has CDR1 LNHDA and CDR2 SQIVND (reference sequence). As DNA, the CDR3 is TGTGCCAGTATGGGGGGGCAGCCGACCGAGAATCAGCCCCAGCATTTT. It translates to CASMGGQPTENQPQHF.

The gene calls are TRBV9 and TRBJ1-2; 7 bases fit TRBD1. CDR3 length: 15 residues. Germline loops: CDR1 SGDLS, CDR2 YYNGEE. With 0 bases clipped from V and 5 bases from J, the junction kept 7 bases outside the gene matches. CDR3 bases: TGTGCCAGCAGCGTAGCTCGGACAGGTCTTTATGGCTACACCTTC. Translated, it gives CASSVARTGLYGYTF.

The V and J genes are TRBV9 and TRBJ2-1; D ambiguous. From germline, CDR1 is SGDLS and CDR2 YYNGEE. The CDR3 extends over 14 amino acids. V was pared by 2 bases and J by 5 bases, with 11 bases between. In nucleotides, the CDR3 is TGTGCCAGCAGCGTGGCGACGGTAAACAATGAGCAGTTCTTC. It encodes CASSVATVNNEQFF.

This clone was counted once. V is TRBV2 and J is TRBJ1-5; D perhaps matches TRBD1 (5 bases). The V gene's germline CDR1 is SNHLY and CDR2 FYNNEI. Trimming shortened V by 8 bases and J by 5 bases, and 13 bases separated the two germline ends. This CDR3 has 13 amino acids. The CDR3 DNA sequence: TGTGCCAGCGGGTCAGGGTTTGATCAGCCCCAGCATTTT. This sequence encodes CASGSGFDQPQHF.